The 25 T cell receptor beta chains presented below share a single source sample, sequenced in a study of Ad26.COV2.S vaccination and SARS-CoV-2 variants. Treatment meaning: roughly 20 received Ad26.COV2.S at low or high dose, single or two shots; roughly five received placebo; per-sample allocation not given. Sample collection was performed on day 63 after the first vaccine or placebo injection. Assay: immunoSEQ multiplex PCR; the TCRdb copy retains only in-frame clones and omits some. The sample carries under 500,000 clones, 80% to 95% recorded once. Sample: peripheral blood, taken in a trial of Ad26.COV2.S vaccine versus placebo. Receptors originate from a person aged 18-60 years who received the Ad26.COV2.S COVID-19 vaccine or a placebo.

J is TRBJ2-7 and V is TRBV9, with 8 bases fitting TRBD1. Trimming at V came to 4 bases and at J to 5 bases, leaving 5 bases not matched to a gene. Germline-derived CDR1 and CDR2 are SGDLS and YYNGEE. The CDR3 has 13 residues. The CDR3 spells CASSPGTGNEQYF. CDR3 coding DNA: TGTGCCAGCAGCCCCGGGACAGGTAACGAGCAGTACTTC.

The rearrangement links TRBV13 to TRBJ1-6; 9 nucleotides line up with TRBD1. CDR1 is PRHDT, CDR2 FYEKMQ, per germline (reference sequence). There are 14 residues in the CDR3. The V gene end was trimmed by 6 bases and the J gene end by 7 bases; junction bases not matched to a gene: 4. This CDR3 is CASSRGTGNSPLHF. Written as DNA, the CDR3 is TGTGCCAGCAGTCGCGGGACAGGGAATTCACCCCTCCACTTT.

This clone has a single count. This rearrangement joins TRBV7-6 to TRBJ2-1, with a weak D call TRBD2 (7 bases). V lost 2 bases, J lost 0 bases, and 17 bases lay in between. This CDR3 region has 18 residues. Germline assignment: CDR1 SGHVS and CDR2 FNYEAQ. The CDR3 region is CASSLKGGWDRSYNEQFF. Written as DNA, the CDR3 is TGTGCCAGCAGCTTAAAGGGGGGGTGGGACCGCTCCTACAATGAGCAGTTCTTC.

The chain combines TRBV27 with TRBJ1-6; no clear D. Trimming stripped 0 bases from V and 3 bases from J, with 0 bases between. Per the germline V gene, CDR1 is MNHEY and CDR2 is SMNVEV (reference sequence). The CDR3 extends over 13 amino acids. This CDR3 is CASSLSYNSPLHF. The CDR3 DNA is TGTGCCAGCAGTTTATCCTATAATTCACCCCTCCACTTT.

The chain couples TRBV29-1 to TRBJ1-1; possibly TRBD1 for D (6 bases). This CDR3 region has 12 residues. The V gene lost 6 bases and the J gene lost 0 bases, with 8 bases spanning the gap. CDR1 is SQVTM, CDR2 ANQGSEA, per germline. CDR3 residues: CSVDRMNTEAFF. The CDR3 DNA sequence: TGCAGCGTAGACAGGATGAACACTGAAGCTTTCTTT.

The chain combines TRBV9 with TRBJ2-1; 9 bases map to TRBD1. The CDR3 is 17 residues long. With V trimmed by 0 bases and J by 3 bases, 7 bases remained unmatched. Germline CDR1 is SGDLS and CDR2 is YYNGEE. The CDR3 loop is CASSVGTGAGNYNEQFF. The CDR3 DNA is TGTGCCAGCAGCGTAGGGACAGGGGCCGGAAACTACAATGAGCAGTTCTTC. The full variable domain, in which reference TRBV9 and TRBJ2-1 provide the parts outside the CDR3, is DSGVTQTPKHLITATGQRVTLRCSPRSGDLSVYWYQQSLDQGLQFLIQYYNGEERAKGNILERFSAQQFPDLHSELNLSSLELGDSALYFCASSVGTGAGNYNEQFFGPGTRLTVL.

The CDR3 here is CASSLDGRTGGGKLFF. The CDR3 DNA reads as TGTGCCAGCAGCTTAGATGGGAGAACAGGGGGCGGAAAACTGTTTTTT. The chain carries TRBV11-2 and TRBJ1-4; TRBD1 aligns across 9 bases. V lost 0 bases to trimming and J lost 10 bases; unmatched junction nucleotides: 9. The germline CDR1 and CDR2 sequences are SGHAT and FQNNGV. CDR3 length: 16 residues.

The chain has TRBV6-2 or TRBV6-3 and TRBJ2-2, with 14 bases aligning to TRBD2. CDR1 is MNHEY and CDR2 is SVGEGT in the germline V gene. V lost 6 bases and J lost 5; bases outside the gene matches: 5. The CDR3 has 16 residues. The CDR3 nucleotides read TGTGCCAGCAGCCGCGGACTAGCGGGGGGTACCGGGGAGCTGTTTTTT. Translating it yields CASSRGLAGGTGELFF.

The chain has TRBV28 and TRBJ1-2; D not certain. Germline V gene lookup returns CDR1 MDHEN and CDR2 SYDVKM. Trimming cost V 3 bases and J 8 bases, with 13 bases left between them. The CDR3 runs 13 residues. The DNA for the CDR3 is TGTGCCAGCAGTTTGTTGTGGGCGAGAGGCTACACCTTC. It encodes CASSLLWARGYTF.

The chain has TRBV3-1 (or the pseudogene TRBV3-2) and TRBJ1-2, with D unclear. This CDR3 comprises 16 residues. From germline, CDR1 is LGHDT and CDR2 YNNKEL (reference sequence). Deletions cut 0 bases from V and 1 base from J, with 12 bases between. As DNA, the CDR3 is TGTGCCAGCAGCCAAGAGGAACCGTATAATAACTATGGCTACACCTTC. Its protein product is CASSQEEPYNNYGYTF.

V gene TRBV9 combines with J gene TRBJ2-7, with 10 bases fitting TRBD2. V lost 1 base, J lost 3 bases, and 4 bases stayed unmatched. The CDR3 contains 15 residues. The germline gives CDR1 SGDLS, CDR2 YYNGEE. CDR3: CASSVSLAGDYEQYF. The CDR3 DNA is TGTGCCAGCAGCGTAAGCCTAGCGGGGGACTACGAGCAGTACTTC.

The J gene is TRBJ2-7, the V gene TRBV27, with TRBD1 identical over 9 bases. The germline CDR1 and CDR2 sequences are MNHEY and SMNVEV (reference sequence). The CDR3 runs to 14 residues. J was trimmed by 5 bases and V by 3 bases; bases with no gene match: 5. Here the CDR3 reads CASSFGQGNNEQYF. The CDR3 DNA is TGTGCCAGCAGTTTCGGACAGGGGAATAACGAGCAGTACTTC.

The CDR3 bases are TGTGCCAGCAGCCCCACCGGGACAGCCGTCGACTATGGCTACACCTTC. Translated: CASSPTGTAVDYGYTF. This rearrangement joins TRBV3-1 (or the pseudogene TRBV3-2) to TRBJ1-2; 7 nucleotides match TRBD1. The trim removed 4 bases at V and 3 bases at J, leaving 11 bases unmatched. Germline V gives CDR1 LGHDT, CDR2 YNNKEL (reference sequence). The CDR3 totals 16 residues.

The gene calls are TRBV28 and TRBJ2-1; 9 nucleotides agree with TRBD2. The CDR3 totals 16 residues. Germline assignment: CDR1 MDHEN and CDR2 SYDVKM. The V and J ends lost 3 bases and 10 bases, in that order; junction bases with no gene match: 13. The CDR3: CASSFILSGGPKEQFF. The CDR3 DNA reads TGTGCCAGCAGTTTCATCTTGAGCGGGGGGCCGAAAGAGCAGTTCTTC.

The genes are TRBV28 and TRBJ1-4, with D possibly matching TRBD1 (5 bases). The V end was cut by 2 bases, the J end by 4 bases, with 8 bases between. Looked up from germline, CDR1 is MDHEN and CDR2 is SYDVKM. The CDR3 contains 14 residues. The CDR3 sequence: CASSLMGVNEKLFF. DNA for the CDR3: TGTGCCAGCAGTTTAATGGGGGTTAATGAAAAACTGTTTTTT. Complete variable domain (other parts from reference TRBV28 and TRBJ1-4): DVKVTQSSRYLVKRTGEKVFLECVQDMDHENMFWYRQDPGLGLRLIYFSYDVKMKEKGDIPEGYSVSREKKERFSLILESASTNQTSMYLCASSLMGVNEKLFFGSGTQLSVL.

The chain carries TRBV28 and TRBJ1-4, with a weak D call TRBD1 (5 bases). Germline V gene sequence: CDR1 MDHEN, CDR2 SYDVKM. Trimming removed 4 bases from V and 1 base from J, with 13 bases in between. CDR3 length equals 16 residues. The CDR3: CASSSPRGGTNEKLFF. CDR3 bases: TGTGCCAGCAGTTCCCCTCGTGGGGGAACTAATGAAAAACTGTTTTTT.

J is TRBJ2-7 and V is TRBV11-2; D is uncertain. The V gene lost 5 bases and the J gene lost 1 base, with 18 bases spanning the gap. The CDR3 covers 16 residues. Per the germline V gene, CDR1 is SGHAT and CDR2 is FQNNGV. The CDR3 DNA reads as TGTGCCAGCAGCACCCTACGACGTGTACAGTCCTACGAGCAGTACTTC. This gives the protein CASSTLRRVQSYEQYF. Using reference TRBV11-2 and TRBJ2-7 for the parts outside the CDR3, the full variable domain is EAGVAQSPRYKIIEKRQSVAFWCNPISGHATLYWYQQILGQGPKLLIQFQNNGVVDDSQLPKDRFSAERLKGVDSTLKIQPAKLEDSAVYLCASSTLRRVQSYEQYFGPGTRLTVT.

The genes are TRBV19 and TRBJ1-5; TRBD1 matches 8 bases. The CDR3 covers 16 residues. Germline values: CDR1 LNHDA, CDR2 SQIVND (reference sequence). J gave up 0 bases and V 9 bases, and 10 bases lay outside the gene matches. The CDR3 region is CASGSRGLNSNQPQHF. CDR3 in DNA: TGTGCCAGCGGATCCAGGGGGCTCAATAGCAATCAGCCCCAGCATTTT. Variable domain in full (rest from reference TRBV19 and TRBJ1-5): DGGITQSPKYLFRKEGQNVTLSCEQNLNHDAMYWYRQDPGQGLRLIYYSQIVNDFQKGDIAEGYSVSREKKESFPLTVTSAQKNPTAFYLCASGSRGLNSNQPQHFGDGTRLSIL.

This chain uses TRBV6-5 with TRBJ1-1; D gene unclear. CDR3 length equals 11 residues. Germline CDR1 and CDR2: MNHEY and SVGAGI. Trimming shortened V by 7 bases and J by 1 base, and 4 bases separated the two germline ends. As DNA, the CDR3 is TGTGCCAGCACGGGGAACACTGAAGCTTTCTTT. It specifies CASTGNTEAFF.

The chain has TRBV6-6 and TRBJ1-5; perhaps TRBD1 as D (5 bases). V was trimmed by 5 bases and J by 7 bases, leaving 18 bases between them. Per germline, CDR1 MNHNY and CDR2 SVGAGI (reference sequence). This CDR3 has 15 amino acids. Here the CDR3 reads CASSPISLAGQPQHF. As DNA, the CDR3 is TGTGCCAGCAGTCCCATCTCGTTGGCAGGGCAGCCCCAGCATTTT.

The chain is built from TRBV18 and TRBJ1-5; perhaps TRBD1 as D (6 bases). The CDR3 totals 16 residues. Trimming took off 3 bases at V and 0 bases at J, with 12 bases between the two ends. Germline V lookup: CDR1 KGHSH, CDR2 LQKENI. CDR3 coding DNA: TGTGCCAGCTCACCTGGGGGCCCTTATAGCAATCAGCCCCAGCATTTT. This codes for CASSPGGPYSNQPQHF.

The CDR3 coding sequence is TGTGCCAGCAGTGAGCTCCTAGCGGGTCTTTCATGGAATGAGCAGTTCTTC. It translates to CASSELLAGLSWNEQFF. This chain joins TRBV2 and TRBJ2-1; 8 bases are shared with TRBD2. Germline-derived CDR1 and CDR2 are SNHLY and FYNNEI. Unmatched junction bases numbered 14, after V lost 3 bases and J lost 7 bases. There are 17 residues in the CDR3.

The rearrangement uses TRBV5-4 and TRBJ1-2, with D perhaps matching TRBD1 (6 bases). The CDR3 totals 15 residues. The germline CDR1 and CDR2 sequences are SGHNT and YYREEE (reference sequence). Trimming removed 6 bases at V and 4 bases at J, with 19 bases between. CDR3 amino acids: CASTPSRGQIYGYTF. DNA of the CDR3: TGTGCCAGCACCCCGAGCAGGGGACAAATCTATGGCTACACCTTC.

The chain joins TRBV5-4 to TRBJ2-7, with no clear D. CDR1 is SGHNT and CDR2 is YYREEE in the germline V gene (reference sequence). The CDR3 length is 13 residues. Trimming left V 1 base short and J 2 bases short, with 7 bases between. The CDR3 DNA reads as TGTGCCAGCAGCTTGAAGGGAACCTACGAGCAGTACTTC. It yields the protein CASSLKGTYEQYF.

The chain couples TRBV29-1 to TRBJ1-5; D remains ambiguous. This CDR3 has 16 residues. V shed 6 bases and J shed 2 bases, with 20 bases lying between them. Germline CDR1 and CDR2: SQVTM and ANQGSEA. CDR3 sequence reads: CSVPGVENRGNQPQHF. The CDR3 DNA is TGCAGCGTCCCCGGCGTGGAAAATCGAGGCAATCAGCCCCAGCATTTT.